The 25 T cell receptor beta chains below all came from one sample that was sequenced in a study of cytomegalovirus exposure and HLA in healthy donors. The PCR used 60 Vbeta and 13 Jbeta primers. Generated by immunoSEQ multiplex PCR, the TCRdb table keeps only in-frame clones and is missing some. Of roughly 170,000 clones detected, approximately 71% appear once; the ten largest clones hold more than 1.3%. The source material was PBMCs. These receptors were collected from a girl aged 5 to 17 in good health and CMV-seronegative.

The CDR3 coding sequence is TGTGCCATCAGTGAGTCCGGTCCGGGGGGGCTGAGGTCTGGGGCCAACGTCCTGACTTTC. It specifies CAISESGPGGLRSGANVLTF. This chain uses TRBV10-3 with TRBJ2-6; 8 positions agree with TRBD2. J gave up 1 base and V 0 bases, and 11 bases lay outside the gene matches. From germline, CDR1 is ENHRY and CDR2 SYGVKD. The CDR3 is 20 residues long.

The chain joins TRBV5-1 to TRBJ1-5, with 8 nucleotides matching TRBD1. The CDR3 runs to 15 residues. J lost 3 bases, V lost 4 bases, and 6 bases had no gene match. Germline CDR1 and CDR2: SGHRS and YFSETQ. The CDR3 spells CASSPTGDNNQPQHF. The CDR3 region has the DNA TGCGCCAGCAGCCCGACAGGGGACAACAATCAGCCCCAGCATTTT.

The rearrangement joins TRBV7-8 to TRBJ1-2; no firm D call. V lost 2 bases, J lost 5 bases, and 12 bases lay in between. The germline CDR1 and CDR2 sequences are SGHVS and FQNEAQ. This CDR3 spans 14 amino acids. CDR3 protein: CASSLMRVGYGYTF. The CDR3 DNA is TGTGCCAGCAGCTTAATGCGGGTGGGATATGGCTACACCTTC.

This sequence joins TRBV28 and TRBJ2-2, with 9 bases matching TRBD1. This CDR3 region has 14 residues. Germline V gene lookup returns CDR1 MDHEN and CDR2 SYDVKM. V shed 6 bases, J shed 7 bases, and the junction held 6 bases outside the gene matches. The CDR3 loop reads CASRPGQGFGELFF. CDR3 DNA sequence: TGTGCCAGCAGACCGGGACAGGGTTTCGGGGAGCTGTTTTTT. Filled out from reference TRBV28 and TRBJ2-2, the complete variable domain reads DVKVTQSSRYLVKRTGEKVFLECVQDMDHENMFWYRQDPGLGLRLIYFSYDVKMKEKGDIPEGYSVSREKKERFSLILESASTNQTSMYLCASRPGQGFGELFFGEGSRLTVL.

The chain couples TRBV19 to TRBJ1-1, with a tentative D call TRBD1 (6 bases). This CDR3 is built from 13 residues. The V gene's germline CDR1 is LNHDA and CDR2 SQIVND (reference sequence). V dropped 5 bases and J dropped 5 bases, with 12 bases sitting between them. CDR3 residues: CASSFTGLTEAFF. The CDR3 nucleotides read TGTGCCAGTAGTTTCACAGGGTTAACTGAAGCTTTCTTT.

The rearrangement uses TRBV7-2 and TRBJ1-2, with D unclear. CDR3 length: 15 residues. Deletions cut 1 base from V and 0 bases from J, with 9 bases between. The germline V gene encodes CDR1 SGHTA and CDR2 FQGNSA. CDR3 DNA: TGTGCCAGCAGCTTAGAGTTCCTAGCTAACTATGGCTACACCTTC. This codes for CASSLEFLANYGYTF.

V and J are TRBV2 and TRBJ1-1; TRBD1 matches 9 bases. The germline V gene encodes CDR1 SNHLY and CDR2 FYNNEI. The trim removed 3 bases at V and 1 base at J, leaving 3 bases unmatched. CDR3 length: 15 residues. CDR3 amino acids: CASSDRQGGNTEAFF. CDR3 DNA sequence: TGTGCCAGCAGTGATAGACAGGGGGGGAACACTGAAGCTTTCTTT.

CDR3 protein: CASSVRAGGAETQYF. As DNA, the CDR3 is TGTGCCAGCAGCGTGCGGGCAGGGGGCGCGGAGACCCAGTACTTC. The gene calls are TRBV9 and TRBJ2-5, with 8 bases matching TRBD1. The CDR3 runs to 15 residues. Germline CDR1 and CDR2: SGDLS and YYNGEE. V shed 2 bases and J 5 bases; nucleotides not matched to a gene: 8.

The genes are TRBV29-1 and TRBJ2-3, with 9 bases matching TRBD2. Germline-derived CDR1 and CDR2 are SQVTM and ANQGSEA. The CDR3 is 15 residues long. V gave up 5 bases and J gave up 4 bases; unmatched junction bases: 10. The CDR3 sequence is CSVNPSGAPADTQYF. In DNA form, the CDR3 reads TGCAGCGTTAACCCTAGCGGGGCCCCTGCAGATACGCAGTATTTT.

The rearrangement links TRBV5-4 to TRBJ2-3, with 11 bases lining up with TRBD2. The CDR3 loop spans 17 amino acids. Germline V gene data show CDR1 as SGHNT and CDR2 as YYREEE (reference sequence). Trimming took 4 bases from V and 7 from J; bases not matched to a gene: 14. The CDR3 DNA follows: TGTGCCAGCAGCCTCAATAGCGGGGGGGAGTTAAGGCATACGCAGTATTTT. Protein product: CASSLNSGGELRHTQYF.

This chain connects TRBV19 to TRBJ1-2; 8 bases align to TRBD1. This CDR3 has 14 amino acids. V shed 5 bases, J shed 3 bases, and the junction held 5 bases outside the gene matches. The germline V gene encodes CDR1 LNHDA and CDR2 SQIVND (reference sequence). The CDR3 DNA is TGTGCCAGTAGTTACGGACAGGGTGACTATGGCTACACCTTC. It encodes CASSYGQGDYGYTF.

V and J are TRBV7-9 and TRBJ2-4, with TRBD2 matching over 7 bases. CDR1 is SEHNR and CDR2 is FQNEAQ in the germline V gene (reference sequence). V trimming: 5 bases; J trimming: 9 bases; junction bases outside the gene matches: 10. The CDR3 loop spans 14 amino acids. CDR3 residues: CASSQGLKSFIQYF. The DNA for the CDR3 is TGTGCCAGCAGCCAGGGACTAAAGTCATTCATTCAGTACTTC.

CDR3 nucleotides: TGTGCCAGCAGCCCAGCCATCGACAGGGTCTACGAGCAGTACTTC. Protein: CASSPAIDRVYEQYF. The chain combines TRBV7-9 with TRBJ2-7, with 7 bases identical to TRBD1. CDR1 and CDR2 (germline): SEHNR, FQNEAQ (reference sequence). The CDR3 has 15 amino acids. V trimming: 5 bases; J trimming: 3 bases; junction bases outside the gene matches: 10.

The gene calls are TRBV5-6 and TRBJ1-5; 8 bases agree with TRBD1. The CDR3 loop spans 15 amino acids. The V and J ends lost 3 bases and 4 bases, in that order; junction bases with no gene match: 6. Germline V gives CDR1 SGHDT, CDR2 YYEEEE. The DNA for the CDR3 is TGTGCCAGCAGCTACGGCACAGGGGGAAATCAGCCCCAGCATTTT. Residues: CASSYGTGGNQPQHF.

This chain links TRBV15 with TRBJ2-7; D is ambiguous. Germline V lookup: CDR1 LNHNV, CDR2 YYDKDF (reference sequence). The CDR3 has 15 amino acids. V was trimmed by 3 bases and J by 2 bases, leaving 14 bases between them. The CDR3 sequence is CATSSLAEIPYEQYF. The DNA for the CDR3 is TGTGCCACCAGCAGCTTGGCCGAAATCCCCTACGAGCAGTACTTC.

This clone was counted a single time. The CDR3 DNA is TGCGCCAGCAGCCAAAACCTTGGACTGGATGATACGCAGTATTTT. It translates to CASSQNLGLDDTQYF. This chain connects TRBV4-1 to TRBJ2-3; the D gene is possibly TRBD2 (5 bases). The CDR3 has 15 amino acids. The germline V gene has CDR1 MGHRA and CDR2 YSYEKL. Trimming took off 2 bases at V and 6 bases at J, with 15 bases between the two ends.

This chain uses TRBV19 with TRBJ1-1, with TRBD1 matching 7 bases. CDR3 size: 14 residues. In germline, CDR1 is LNHDA, CDR2 SQIVND (reference sequence). Losses at the gene ends were 7 bases for V and 2 bases for J; bases not matched to a gene: 7. The CDR3 protein is CASTHGTDNTEAFF. In DNA, the CDR3 is TGTGCCAGTACTCATGGGACAGACAACACTGAAGCTTTCTTT. Combining the CDR3 with reference TRBV19 and TRBJ1-1 gives the whole variable domain DGGITQSPKYLFRKEGQNVTLSCEQNLNHDAMYWYRQDPGQGLRLIYYSQIVNDFQKGDIAEGYSVSREKKESFPLTVTSAQKNPTAFYLCASTHGTDNTEAFFGQGTRLTVV.

A few counts support this clone. CDR3 coding DNA: TGCGCCAGCAGCTTGGATGCGGGGGGCCTTATGTCCTACGAGCAGTACTTC. Protein sequence: CASSLDAGGLMSYEQYF. The rearrangement uses TRBV5-1 and TRBJ2-7; TRBD2 matches at 8 bases. The CDR3 extends over 17 amino acids. Germline trimming cut 0 bases from V and 1 base from J; bases unmatched to any gene: 9. Germline CDR1 SGHRS, CDR2 YFSETQ.

This chain connects TRBV5-1 to TRBJ1-4; D may be TRBD1 (5 bases). The germline V and J ends were trimmed by 0 bases and 14 bases, with 14 bases remaining between them. The germline gives CDR1 SGHRS, CDR2 YFSETQ. CDR3 size: 13 residues. In nucleotides, the CDR3 is TGCGCCAGCAGCTTGGACCAAGGGGTAGACCTGTTTTTT. It yields the protein CASSLDQGVDLFF.

This clone was seen more than once but under ten times. The chain recombines TRBV10-1 with TRBJ2-2; 7 nucleotides line up with TRBD1. Germline V lookup: CDR1 WNHNN, CDR2 SYGVQD (reference sequence). There are 14 residues in the CDR3. V dropped 8 bases and J dropped 4; count of bases not matched to a gene: 7. The CDR3 reads CASGRDRSTGELFF. The CDR3 coding sequence is TGCGCCAGCGGCCGGGACAGAAGCACCGGGGAGCTGTTTTTT.

This clone was observed a single time. The CDR3 sequence: CASRDSRSYEQYF. The CDR3 DNA sequence: TGTGCCAGCAGGGACTCCCGCTCCTACGAGCAGTACTTC. This rearrangement joins TRBV6-6 to TRBJ2-7, with D possibly matching TRBD2 (5 bases). V lost 6 bases, J lost 0 bases, and 9 bases lay in between. The CDR3 is made up of 13 amino acids. Germline V lookup: CDR1 MNHNY, CDR2 SVGAGI (reference sequence).

CDR3: CASSSISAYEQYF. Here the CDR3 DNA reads TGTGCCAGCAGCTCCATTTCAGCCTACGAGCAGTACTTC. V gene TRBV7-6 combines with J gene TRBJ2-7; D is undetermined. The CDR3 runs 13 residues. The V end lost 4 bases, the J end lost 2 bases, and 9 bases lay between the germline ends. Germline V gene sequence: CDR1 SGHVS, CDR2 FNYEAQ.

This clone was counted a few times. V usage is TRBV7-9 and J usage is TRBJ2-1, with 14 nucleotides matching TRBD2. The CDR3 is 17 amino acids. V lost 4 bases and J lost 5; bases outside the gene matches: 7. The V gene's germline CDR1 is SEHNR and CDR2 FQNEAQ (reference sequence). The CDR3 DNA follows: TGTGCCAGCAGCTCAATGACTAGCGGGGGGGCTAACAATGAGCAGTTCTTC. Its translation is CASSSMTSGGANNEQFF.

The rearrangement uses TRBV18 and TRBJ2-2, with D tentatively TRBD2 (5 bases). V shed 1 base and J shed 6 bases, with 6 bases lying between them. This CDR3 is built from 13 residues. Per the germline V gene, CDR1 is KGHSH and CDR2 is LQKENI. CDR3 sequence: CASSPLGAGELFF. The CDR3 region has the DNA TGTGCCAGCTCACCACTCGGGGCCGGGGAGCTGTTTTTT.

This chain links TRBV7-9 with TRBJ2-3; maybe TRBD2 (5 bases). Trimming took off 6 bases at V and 2 bases at J, with 9 bases between the two ends. The CDR3 is 13 residues long. Germline assignment: CDR1 SEHNR and CDR2 FQNEAQ (reference sequence). The CDR3, as DNA: TGTGCCAGCAGTCGGGAAGTCACAGATACGCAGTATTTT. Its translation is CASSREVTDTQYF. The whole variable domain, remainder taken from reference TRBV7-9 and TRBJ2-3, is DTGVSQNPRHKITKRGQNVTFRCDPISEHNRLYWYRQTLGQGPEFLTYFQNEAQLEKSRLLSDRFSAERPKGSFSTLEIQRTEQGDSAMYLCASSREVTDTQYFGPGTRLTVL.